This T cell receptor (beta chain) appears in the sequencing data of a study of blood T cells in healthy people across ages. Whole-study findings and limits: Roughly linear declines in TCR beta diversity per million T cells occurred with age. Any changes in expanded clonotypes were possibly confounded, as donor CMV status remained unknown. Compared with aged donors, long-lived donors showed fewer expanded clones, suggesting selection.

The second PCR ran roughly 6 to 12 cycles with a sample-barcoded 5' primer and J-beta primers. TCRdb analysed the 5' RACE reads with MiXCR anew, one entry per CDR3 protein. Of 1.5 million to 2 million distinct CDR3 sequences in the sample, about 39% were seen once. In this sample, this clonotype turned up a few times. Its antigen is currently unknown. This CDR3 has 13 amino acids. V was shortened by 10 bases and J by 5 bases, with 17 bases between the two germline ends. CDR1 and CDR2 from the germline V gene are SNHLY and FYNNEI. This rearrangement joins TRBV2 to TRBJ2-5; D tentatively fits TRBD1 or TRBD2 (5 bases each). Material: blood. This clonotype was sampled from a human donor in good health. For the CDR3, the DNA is TGTGCCACGGGGCGCCCTTCGGGGGAGACCCAGTACTTC. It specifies CATGRPSGETQYF.